Below, 21 T cell receptor beta chains from the same sample are listed, as sequenced in a study of CXCR3-negative and CXCR3-positive naive CD8 T cells. The TRB cDNA libraries were prepared by 5' RACE with UMI labels. TCRdb reprocessed the 5' RACE reads, keeping one entry per CDR3 protein, no DNA. The sample totals 70,000 to 95,000 distinct CDR3 sequences. The sequencing input was naive CXCR3- CD8+ T cells from blood. Subset specified: CD45RO-CCR7+CD27+CD95- naive CD8+ T cells lacking CXCR3 (TNR3-). The source is a human donor in good health. Some clones in this sample may be carry-over from other donors' samples.

The V and J genes are TRBV7-9 and TRBJ2-1; TCRdb picks TRBD1, but there is no DNA to check that call. Per germline, CDR1 SEHNR and CDR2 FQNEAQ (reference sequence). The CDR3 is 15 amino acids. The CDR3 sequence is CASSPYRGAANEQFF.

V gene TRBV29-1 combines with J gene TRBJ1-1; TCRdb's D call of TRBD1 is untestable without DNA. This CDR3 has 17 residues. The germline V gene has CDR1 SQVTM and CDR2 ANQGSEA. The CDR3 protein is CSVEVVKEGRVNTEAFF.

The chain employs TRBV19 and TRBJ2-1; TCRdb lists TRBD2, though no DNA is available to test this call. CDR1 and CDR2 (germline): LNHDA, SQIVND (reference sequence). The CDR3 is 16 amino acids. CDR3 sequence reads: CASSTKLAGTYNEQFF.

V is TRBV12-3 or TRBV12-4 and J is TRBJ2-7; absent DNA, TCRdb's TRBD1 call cannot be checked. The CDR3 runs 14 residues. CDR3 sequence: CASSAGQGPHEQYF.

CDR3 in amino acids: CASRHTLGGRFNEQFF. J is TRBJ2-1 and V is TRBV3-1; TCRdb reports TRBD1, a call that lacks DNA to check it against. CDR3 length: 16 amino acids. Germline values: CDR1 LGHDT, CDR2 YNNKEL (reference sequence).

This rearrangement joins TRBV11-2 to TRBJ2-1; the TCRdb D gene call, TRBD2, has no DNA to confirm it. Per germline, CDR1 SGHAT and CDR2 FQNNGV. This CDR3 has 19 amino acids. This chain's CDR3 is CASSLDPRASGRGYNEQFF.

The J gene is TRBJ2-1, the V gene TRBV28; absent DNA, TCRdb's TRBD1 call cannot be checked. The CDR3 runs to 15 residues. The germline gives CDR1 MDHEN, CDR2 SYDVKM. The CDR3 here is CASSPGREIHNEQFF.

The CDR3 protein is CSGGGEQSYEQYF. V is TRBV29-1 and J is TRBJ2-7. Per the germline V gene, CDR1 is SQVTM and CDR2 is ANQGSEA. The CDR3 is 13 residues long.

The rearrangement links TRBV27 to TRBJ2-7; TCRdb's assignment of TRBD1 cannot be checked, as there is no DNA. The CDR3 is made up of 14 amino acids. The germline V gene encodes CDR1 MNHEY and CDR2 SMNVEV (reference sequence). CDR3 in amino acids: CASSPGGASYEQYF.

The chain employs TRBV29-1 and TRBJ2-5. Germline V lookup: CDR1 SQVTM, CDR2 ANQGSEA. The CDR3 contains 14 residues. CDR3 sequence: CSVELLEFQETQYF.

The chain links TRBV29-1 to TRBJ1-2; the D call from TCRdb, TRBD1, cannot be confirmed without DNA. The CDR3 sequence is 14 residues long. Germline V lookup: CDR1 SQVTM, CDR2 ANQGSEA. CDR3 loop: CSVAVWQGGYGYTF.

The CDR3 reads CASSVPGLAGEGFTGELFF. The chain is built from TRBV7-9 and TRBJ2-2; checking the TCRdb D call of TRBD2 is not possible without DNA. The V gene's germline CDR1 is SEHNR and CDR2 FQNEAQ (reference sequence). The CDR3 runs to 19 residues.

The rearrangement uses TRBV28 and TRBJ1-2. The CDR3 length is 14 residues. Germline V gene data show CDR1 as MDHEN and CDR2 as SYDVKM. The CDR3 loop is CASSYTGSSYGYTF.

V is TRBV7-9 and J is TRBJ1-6; checking the TCRdb D call of TRBD1 is not possible without DNA. The CDR3 has 14 amino acids. Germline values: CDR1 SEHNR, CDR2 FQNEAQ (reference sequence). The CDR3 spells CASSLGQGISPLHF.

The chain couples TRBV29-1 to TRBJ2-3; TCRdb picks TRBD2, but there is no DNA to check that call. The CDR3 has 13 amino acids. The germline gives CDR1 SQVTM, CDR2 ANQGSEA. The CDR3 here is CSVLAGGADTQYF.

The gene calls are TRBV2 and TRBJ1-1. Per germline, CDR1 SNHLY and CDR2 FYNNEI. CDR3 size: 14 residues. The chain's CDR3 is CASSETSFRSEAFF.

This chain uses TRBV19 with TRBJ2-3; TCRdb calls TRBD1, which cannot be checked without DNA. CDR1 LNHDA and CDR2 SQIVND come from the germline V gene (reference sequence). The CDR3 length is 17 residues. The CDR3 reads CASSILPPRASTDTQYF.

The chain combines TRBV7-9 with TRBJ2-1; no DNA is available, so the TRBD1 call from TCRdb remains unchecked. Germline lookup yields CDR1 SEHNR and CDR2 FQNEAQ (reference sequence). The CDR3 spans 18 residues. This CDR3 reads CASSLPRDGTGTYNEQFF.

This chain connects TRBV6-6 to TRBJ2-7; TCRdb's assignment of TRBD1 cannot be checked, as there is no DNA. Germline CDR1 and CDR2: MNHNY and SVGAGI (reference sequence). The CDR3 contains 15 residues. CDR3 region: CASSSGAGWVHEQYF.

The chain joins TRBV5-4 to TRBJ2-2. This CDR3 contains 15 residues. Germline V gives CDR1 SGHNT, CDR2 YYREEE (reference sequence). This chain's CDR3 is CASSLVGSNTGELFF.

The V call is TRBV6-6, the J call TRBJ2-2; the TCRdb D gene call, TRBD1, has no DNA to confirm it. Germline lookup yields CDR1 MNHNY and CDR2 SVGAGI (reference sequence). This CDR3 contains 14 residues. CDR3 protein: CASSPDTETGELFF.